The clone carrying this TCR beta chain showed up just a few times. Its target is not known. Germline V gene sequence: CDR1 LNHDA, CDR2 SQIVND (reference sequence). Trimming left V 6 bases short and J 0 bases short, with 11 bases between. CDR3 length: 14 residues. These data originate in a study of metastatic and nonmetastatic thyroid tumors. Study information: Comparison of repertoires was carried out across blood and tumor or nodule tissue from malignant and benign thyroid patients.

No treatment of any kind had been given to any patient before thyroid surgery. General study findings and limits: The study reportedly found significantly higher TCR beta diversity in malignant thyroid tumors than benign nodules, in blood and tumor.

Original processing notes: A classifier of distant metastasis in papillary thyroid cancer was built from CDR3 differences (across clinicopathological groups). TCRdb reprocessed the PCR reads using MiXCR. These V and J calls are TCRdb output, not the study's own analysis. The data hold tens of thousands of clones, with 14% observed a single time. The sequenced sample consisted of blood. The rearrangement uses TRBV19 and TRBJ2-5; no reliable D call. This receptor was obtained from a male donor with papillary thyroid cancer or a benign thyroid nodule (not recorded which). Some clones in this sample may be carry-over from other donors' samples. The CDR3, as DNA: TGTGCCAGTAGAAGGGTACCCCACCAAGAGACCCAGTACTTC. It codes for CASRRVPHQETQYF.